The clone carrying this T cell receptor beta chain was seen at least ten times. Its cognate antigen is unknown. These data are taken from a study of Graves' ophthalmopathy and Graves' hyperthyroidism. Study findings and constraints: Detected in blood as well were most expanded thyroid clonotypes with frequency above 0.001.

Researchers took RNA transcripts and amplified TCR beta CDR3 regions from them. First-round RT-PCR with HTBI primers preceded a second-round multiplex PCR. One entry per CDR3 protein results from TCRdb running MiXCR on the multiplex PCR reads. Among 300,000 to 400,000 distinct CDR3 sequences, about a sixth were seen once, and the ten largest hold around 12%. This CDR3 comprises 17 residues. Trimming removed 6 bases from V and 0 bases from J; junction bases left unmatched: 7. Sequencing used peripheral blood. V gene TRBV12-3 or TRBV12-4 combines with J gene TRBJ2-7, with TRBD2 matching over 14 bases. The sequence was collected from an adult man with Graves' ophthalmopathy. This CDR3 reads CASRAGLAGGSSYEQYF. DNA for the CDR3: TGTGCCAGCAGAGCCGGACTAGCGGGGGGTAGCTCCTACGAGCAGTACTTC.